This is a list of T cell receptor beta chains from one sample in a study of T cells after yellow fever vaccination. TCRdb recomputed calls from the 5' RACE reads with MiXCR, one row per CDR3 protein. The data contain some 350,000 distinct CDR3 sequences, around a tenth of them seen just once; the ten biggest clones take up roughly 18%. The sequencing used PBMCs, collected on the day of the first yellow fever vaccination. The receptors here all came from a man younger than 35 who received the YFV17D yellow fever vaccine. The CDR3 runs from the conserved cysteine through the conserved F or W. A D gene is named only where the DNA matches it firmly. A row's size may be missing; if present it is once, few, many or a size class.

clone size	D gene	J gene	V gene	CDR3 DNA	CDR3 protein
.	.	TRBJ2-6	TRBV7-9	TGTGCCAGCAGCTTAGCCCTCTCTGGGGCCAACGTCCTGACTTTC	CASSLALSGANVLTF
few	.	TRBJ2-3	TRBV5-4	TGTGCCAGCAGCTTGGCTCAGGGGCGCCCAGATACGCAGTATTTT	CASSLAQGRPDTQYF
.	.	TRBJ1-4	TRBV5-4	TGTGCCAGCAGCTTGATGAGCGTGGATGAAAAACTGTTTTTT	CASSLMSVDEKLFF
few	TRBD1	TRBJ2-5	TRBV4-1	TGCGCCAGCAGCCAAGATTACCAGGGGGCCTTGATAGAGACCCAGTACTTC	CASSQDYQGALIETQYF
.	TRBD2	TRBJ2-5	TRBV20-1	TGCAGTGCTAGAGGGGGCGGGGGGCGAGAGACCCAGTACTTC	CSARGGGGRETQYF
.	.	TRBJ1-1	TRBV29-1	TGCAGCGTTACGGGGGGTTCGAACACTGAAGCTTTCTTT	CSVTGGSNTEAFF
.	TRBD2	TRBJ2-4	TRBV7-2	TGTGCCAGCAGCTTAGACGGGGGGGGTTGGTACTTC	CASSLDGGGWYF
.	.	TRBJ1-2	TRBV4-3	TGCGCGAGCGGGGGCACCCGTTCTCTTGGCTACACCTTC	CASGGTRSLGYTF
many	TRBD1	TRBJ2-1	TRBV7-2	TGTGCCAGCAGCTCCGCAAGACAGGGGATGTCCTACAATGAGCAGTTCTTC	CASSSARQGMSYNEQFF
.	.	TRBJ1-5	TRBV18	TGTGCCAGCTCACCATGGCAGGGCAATCAGCCCCAGCATTTT	CASSPWQGNQPQHF
few	.	TRBJ1-1	TRBV4-3	TGCGCCAGCAGCCACAGGACATACACTGAAGCTTTCTTT	CASSHRTYTEAFF
.	.	TRBJ2-1	TRBV4-1	TGCGCCAGCAGCCAAGTAGACCTCATCTCCTACAATGAGCAGTTCTTC	CASSQVDLISYNEQFF
many	TRBD1	TRBJ2-5	TRBV12-3/TRBV12-4	TGTGCCAGCAGTGACAGGGACAGGGCAGAGACCCAGTACTTC	CASSDRDRAETQYF
many	.	TRBJ2-1	TRBV24-1	TGTGCCACCAGTGGGCGAGGCATCACTCTGGGCTACAATGAGCAGTTCTTC	CATSGRGITLGYNEQFF
many	.	TRBJ1-5	TRBV12-3/TRBV12-4	TGTGCCAGCAGTTTACAGCAAACCAGCAATCAGCCCCAGCATTTT	CASSLQQTSNQPQHF
.	TRBD2	TRBJ2-5	TRBV27	TGTGCCAGCAGGCCCAGACTAGCGGGGGAAGAGACCCAGTACTTC	CASRPRLAGEETQYF
.	.	TRBJ2-7	TRBV7-2	TGTGCCAGCAGCTTGGCAGGGCGGTTCTACGAGCAGTACTTC	CASSLAGRFYEQYF
.	.	TRBJ1-5	TRBV29-1	TGCAGCGCAACGAGGGCAGGGGTGACCCTCAATCAGCCCCAGCATTTT	CSATRAGVTLNQPQHF
.	.	TRBJ1-5	TRBV7-2	TGTGCCTCCGCCGACTTTAGCAATCAGCCCCAGCATTTT	CASADFSNQPQHF
few	.	TRBJ1-6	TRBV10-3	TGTGCCATCAGTGGGCCTAATAATTCACCCCTCCACTTT	CAISGPNNSPLHF
few	TRBD2	TRBJ2-5	TRBV7-6	TGTGCCAGCAGCTACCCCAGACCAGGACTAGCGGGGGGGCTCCAAGAGACCCAGTACTTC	CASSYPRPGLAGGLQETQYF
many	.	TRBJ2-3	TRBV5-5	TGTGCCAGCAGCCGAGTCCGGGGCCCCACAGATACGCAGTATTTT	CASSRVRGPTDTQYF
.	TRBD1	TRBJ2-4	TRBV4-1	TGCGCCAGCAGCCAAGTACGTGGACAGGGTTCTGGGATTCAGTACTTC	CASSQVRGQGSGIQYF
.	.	TRBJ1-1	TRBV6-2/TRBV6-3	TGTGCCAGCAGGCCACCCTGGGTTCCATTGAACACTGAAGCTTTCTTT	CASRPPWVPLNTEAFF
few	.	TRBJ2-3	TRBV5-4	TGTGCCAGCAGCTTGGAGGCCGTCACTGATACGCAGTATTTT	CASSLEAVTDTQYF
.	TRBD1	TRBJ1-1	TRBV5-4	TGTGCCAGCAGCTCTGGACAGGGGTTTGGCACTGAAGCTTTCTTT	CASSSGQGFGTEAFF
few	.	TRBJ2-3	TRBV5-1	TGCGCCAGCTCTGGGAGAACGACAGGCCGCACAGATACGCAGTATTTT	CASSGRTTGRTDTQYF
few	.	TRBJ2-2	TRBV6-1	TGTGCCAGCAGTGGCAGGGTGAACACCGGGGAGCTGTTTTTT	CASSGRVNTGELFF
.	TRBD1	TRBJ1-1	TRBV4-1	TGCGCCAGCAGCCTAAGGGACAGGGGAGGCACTGAAGCTTTCTTT	CASSLRDRGGTEAFF
.	.	TRBJ2-3	TRBV20-1	TGCAGTGCCGGGGGAAGGATGGGGACAGATACGCAGTATTTT	CSAGGRMGTDTQYF
few	TRBD1	TRBJ1-1	TRBV7-2	TGTGCCAGCAGCCCCCGGGACAGGGGATCGGGAGCTTTCTTT	CASSPRDRGSGAFF
few	.	TRBJ1-4	TRBV5-1	TGCGCCAGCAGCCAGGAGGGGCTTAATGAAAAACTGTTTTTT	CASSQEGLNEKLFF
.	TRBD2	TRBJ2-1	TRBV11-1	TGTGCCAGCAGCCCCCCCCCCGGACTAGTGTCTAATCCCAATGAGCAGTTCTTC	CASSPPPGLVSNPNEQFF
few	.	TRBJ1-5	TRBV5-1	TGCGCCAGCAGCTTCGGGGTAAATCAGCCCCAGCATTTT	CASSFGVNQPQHF
.	.	TRBJ1-6	TRBV20-1	TGCAGTGCTGACCGGGACTTTAATTCACCCCTCCACTTT	CSADRDFNSPLHF
few	.	TRBJ2-5	TRBV7-2	TGTGCCAGCAGCCCGATGGACTATCTGTACCAAGAGACCCAGTACTTC	CASSPMDYLYQETQYF
.	TRBD2	TRBJ2-1	TRBV6-1	TGTGCCAGCAGTGAAAACGGGGGGACCTTCAATGAGCAGTTCTTC	CASSENGGTFNEQFF
.	TRBD2	TRBJ2-3	TRBV12-3/TRBV12-4	TGTGCCAGCAGTTCGGTTGGGGGGGTGACAGATACGCAGTATTTT	CASSSVGGVTDTQYF
.	TRBD1	TRBJ2-5	TRBV27	TGTGCCAGCAGTTCCGGACAGGGGTTTGTGACCCAGTACTTC	CASSSGQGFVTQYF
few	TRBD1	TRBJ2-5	TRBV2	TGTGCCAGCCGGGACAGTTTAGAGACCCAGTACTTC	CASRDSLETQYF
.	TRBD1	TRBJ2-2	TRBV11-1	TGTGCCAGCAGCTCCCTCTTCCAAATGGACAGGGCCTACACCGGGGAGCTGTTTTTT	CASSSLFQMDRAYTGELFF
few	TRBD1	TRBJ2-2	TRBV27	TGTGCCAGCAGAAGACAGGGGTTGAACACCGGGGAGCTGTTTTTT	CASRRQGLNTGELFF
few	.	TRBJ2-2	TRBV4-1	TGCGCCAGCAGCCCCTCCGAGGTCCGGAGGGCCGGGGAGCTGTTTTTT	CASSPSEVRRAGELFF
few	.	TRBJ2-5	TRBV28	TGTGCCAGCAGTTTATTCCAGTTTACCGGGACAAAGAGCGAGACCCAGTACTTC	CASSLFQFTGTKSETQYF
.	.	TRBJ1-2	TRBV29-1	TGCAGCGTTGTCCTCACGCAAAGAGGGAACTATGGCTACACCTTC	CSVVLTQRGNYGYTF
few	TRBD2	TRBJ2-1	TRBV7-2	TGTGCCAGCAGCTTAACGATTGGGGGGGGTCTCGAGCAGTTCTTC	CASSLTIGGGLEQFF